The next 5 T cell receptor beta chains were all read from a single sample in a study of blood T cell repertoires in COVID-19. Clones were sequenced by immunoSEQ multiplex PCR, and TCRdb holds only the in-frame ones, with some missing. Seen here are fewer than 500,000 clones, roughly 88% observed once, and the top ten hold 1.4%. The specimen sequenced was peripheral blood. These TCRs come from a woman aged 25 to 39 with active or convalescent COVID-19.

The rearrangement links TRBV4-1 to TRBJ2-6; no clear D gene. This CDR3 has 15 residues. Germline loops: CDR1 MGHRA, CDR2 YSYEKL. With 4 bases removed from V and 4 bases from J, the gap between germline ends came to 11 bases. The CDR3 DNA sequence: TGCGCCAGCAGCCCTCGAGTGTGGGGGGCCAACGTCCTGACTTTC. Amino acids: CASSPRVWGANVLTF.

The chain recombines TRBV5-4 with TRBJ1-2, with D maybe TRBD1 (5 bases). Germline V CDR1 and CDR2: SGHNT, YYREEE (reference sequence). The CDR3 runs 16 residues. Trimming took 7 bases from V and 7 from J, leaving 26 bases between them. CDR3 DNA sequence: TGTGCCAGCTCCCTCGGGGGGGTTCTTTCGGAAGGTGGCTACACCTTC. Its protein product is CASSLGGVLSEGGYTF.

CDR3 DNA: TGTGCCAGCAGTAAAACTAGGGGGACTGAAGCTTTCTTT. Amino acids: CASSKTRGTEAFF. This rearrangement joins TRBV6-5 to TRBJ1-1; perhaps TRBD1 as D (6 bases). Per germline, CDR1 MNHEY and CDR2 SVGAGI. The CDR3 is made up of 13 amino acids. V lost 5 bases to trimming and J lost 5 bases, with 12 bases between them.

The CDR3 DNA sequence: TGTGCCAGCAGCTCAGAGAGAGCGGGAGGGCCCTCCCCCTACAATGAGCAGTTCTTC. It encodes CASSSERAGGPSPYNEQFF. The V gene is TRBV7-6, the J gene TRBJ2-1; 10 nucleotides align to TRBD2. The CDR3 runs 19 residues. V lost 4 bases, J lost 2 bases, and 14 bases stayed unmatched. The germline V gene has CDR1 SGHVS and CDR2 FNYEAQ.

The chain couples TRBV10-3 to TRBJ1-1, with D perhaps matching TRBD1 (5 bases). Germline CDR1 ENHRY, CDR2 SYGVKD. The CDR3 sequence is 14 residues long. Trimming took off 4 bases at V and 6 bases at J, with 15 bases between the two ends. The CDR3 nucleotides are TGTGCCATCAGTGGGGGCAGGGACTATGCTGAAGCTTTCTTT. Amino acids: CAISGGRDYAEAFF.